A single sample gave rise to the 22 T cell receptor beta chains below, sequenced in a study of T cell changes during pregnancy in multiple sclerosis. Repertoires were generated with immunoSEQ multiplex PCR, while TCRdb's copy carries only in-frame clones and drops some. The sample yields some 60,000 clones, approximately 91% seen once. Here the sequenced sample was CD4+ T cells from peripheral blood mononuclear cells, taken in the first trimester of pregnancy. These receptors came from a female donor with multiple sclerosis, enrolled in a pregnancy study.

The V call is TRBV19, the J call TRBJ1-3; 8 bases fit TRBD1. Germline assignment: CDR1 LNHDA and CDR2 SQIVND (reference sequence). This CDR3 is 16 amino acids long. The junction had 8 bases not matched to a gene; V was cut back by 5 bases and J by 2 bases. The CDR3 coding sequence is TGTGCCAGTAGTCCCCGGACAGGGACAGCTGGAAACACCATATATTTT. Translating gives CASSPRTGTAGNTIYF.

J is TRBJ1-6 and V is TRBV7-2; D might be TRBD1 (5 bases). Germline loops: CDR1 SGHTA, CDR2 FQGNSA. V was clipped by 6 bases and J by 9 bases, with 18 bases between them. The CDR3 runs 15 residues. The CDR3 region has the DNA TGTGCCAGCAGGCTACAGGCCCTAGTGGGTTCACCCCTCCACTTT. The encoded protein is CASRLQALVGSPLHF.

In its sample, this clone was seen a few times. J is TRBJ1-2 and V is TRBV4-1; D possibly corresponds to TRBD1 (5 bases). The germline V gene has CDR1 MGHRA and CDR2 YSYEKL. The germline V and J ends were trimmed by 6 bases and 2 bases, with 13 bases remaining between them. The CDR3 is 14 amino acids. Here the CDR3 DNA reads TGCGCCAGCAGTATGATACAGGAAAACTATGGCTACACCTTC. Protein: CASSMIQENYGYTF.

The chain joins TRBV5-4 to TRBJ1-2, with 8 positions matching TRBD1. Per germline, CDR1 SGHNT and CDR2 YYREEE (reference sequence). With V trimmed by 4 bases and J by 2 bases, 4 bases remained unmatched. The CDR3 sequence is 14 residues long. CDR3 amino acids: CASSNRQGNYGYTF. In DNA, the CDR3 is TGTGCCAGCAGCAACCGACAGGGGAACTATGGCTACACCTTC.

V and J are TRBV19 and TRBJ1-1; 8 positions match TRBD1. Germline V CDR1 and CDR2: LNHDA, SQIVND (reference sequence). V lost 7 bases and J lost 0; bases outside the gene matches: 7. This CDR3 is 15 amino acids long. In DNA form, the CDR3 reads TGTGCCAGTACCGCCAGACAGGGGATGAACACTGAAGCTTTCTTT. Amino acid sequence: CASTARQGMNTEAFF.

V usage is TRBV4-2 and J usage is TRBJ1-4; TRBD1 aligns across 8 bases. This CDR3 has 15 residues. The V gene end was trimmed by 6 bases and the J gene end by 7 bases; junction bases not matched to a gene: 10. In germline, CDR1 is LGHNA, CDR2 YNFKEQ. The CDR3 protein is CASRKGVRGLEKLFF. CDR3 sequence (DNA): TGTGCCAGCAGGAAAGGGGTCAGGGGGCTTGAAAAACTGTTTTTT.

This CDR3 is CASSEAAYSGSFF. The CDR3 coding sequence is TGTGCCAGCAGTGAGGCGGCTTATAGTGGGTCTTTCTTT. J is TRBJ1-1 and V is TRBV25-1; D remains ambiguous. The CDR3 has 13 residues. The V end was cut by 3 bases, the J end by 12 bases, with 17 bases between. Per the germline V gene, CDR1 is MGHDK and CDR2 is SYGVNS.

The V gene is TRBV18, the J gene TRBJ1-4; 10 nucleotides line up with TRBD1. Germline V lookup: CDR1 KGHSH, CDR2 LQKENI. This CDR3 spans 18 amino acids. Trimming took 3 bases from V and 8 from J; bases not matched to a gene: 15. DNA of the CDR3: TGTGCCAGCTCACCTCTTACGCCCGGGACAGGGGTTGGAGAAAAACTGTTTTTT. It translates to CASSPLTPGTGVGEKLFF.

This clone has a handful of counts. The chain links TRBV9 to TRBJ1-1; 8 nucleotides line up with TRBD1. The CDR3 contains 14 residues. CDR1 and CDR2 (germline): SGDLS, YYNGEE. V was clipped by 4 bases and J by 2 bases; unmatched bases: 4. The CDR3 protein is CASSPGQGNTEAFF. The CDR3 DNA is TGTGCCAGCAGCCCCGGACAGGGTAACACTGAAGCTTTCTTT.

The gene calls are TRBV9 and TRBJ1-6, with D perhaps TRBD1 (5 bases). The CDR3 contains 15 residues. Trimming shortened V by 0 bases and J by 9 bases, and 13 bases separated the two germline ends. The V gene's germline CDR1 is SGDLS and CDR2 YYNGEE. The CDR3 DNA reads TGTGCCAGCAGCGTAGATGGCAGGGAGGGTTCACCCCTCCACTTT. Translation: CASSVDGREGSPLHF.

The genes are TRBV4-3 and TRBJ2-7; 9 nucleotides agree with TRBD1. CDR1 and CDR2 (germline): LGHNA, YSLEER. The J segment lost 1 base and the V segment lost 3 bases, leaving 10 bases of the junction unmatched. The CDR3 consists of 17 residues. DNA of the CDR3: TGCGCCAGCAGCCAGGCGATACAGGGGGCACAATCCTACGAGCAGTACTTC. Amino acid sequence: CASSQAIQGAQSYEQYF.

The chain joins TRBV10-3 to TRBJ1-2; D perhaps matches TRBD1 (5 bases). Trimming removed 7 bases from V and 0 bases from J, with 12 bases in between. Per the germline V gene, CDR1 is ENHRY and CDR2 is SYGVKD. This CDR3 has 14 amino acids. DNA for the CDR3: TGTGCCATCACCCCCAGGGTCCCTAACTATGGCTACACCTTC. As protein: CAITPRVPNYGYTF.

The rearrangement joins TRBV6-5 to TRBJ1-4; tentatively, D is TRBD1 (5 bases). Germline V lookup: CDR1 MNHEY, CDR2 SVGAGI. V was pared by 4 bases and J by 8 bases, with 11 bases between. CDR3 length: 13 residues. Here the CDR3 reads CASSLRGREKLFF. DNA of the CDR3: TGTGCCAGCAGTTTAAGGGGCCGGGAAAAACTGTTTTTT.

V and J are TRBV21-1 and TRBJ1-1. TRBV21-1 is a pseudogene segment. The CDR3 has 15 amino acids. The CDR3 loop reads CASSNKGWRGTEAFF. DNA of the CDR3: TGTGCCAGCAGCAATAAAGGGTGGAGAGGGACTGAAGCTTTCTTT.

The chain combines TRBV19 with TRBJ2-2; 7 positions match TRBD1. After removal of 4 bases from V and 6 bases from J, the junction contained 2 bases not matched to a gene. CDR3 length: 13 residues. The germline V gene encodes CDR1 LNHDA and CDR2 SQIVND (reference sequence). The DNA of the CDR3 is TGTGCCAGTAGTACCCAGGGGGCCGGGGAGCTGTTTTTT. Translated, it gives CASSTQGAGELFF.

This clone was recorded many times. CDR3 DNA: TGTGCCAGCTCACCACCTAGGACAGGGAACTATGGCTACACCTTC. Translated: CASSPPRTGNYGYTF. The V and J genes are TRBV18 and TRBJ1-2, with 8 bases identical to TRBD1. CDR1 is KGHSH, CDR2 LQKENI, per germline. The CDR3 contains 15 residues. Trimming took 0 bases from V and 2 from J; bases not matched to a gene: 2.

The chain uses TRBV7-2 and TRBJ2-7; the D gene is possibly TRBD2 (7 bases). This CDR3 region has 16 residues. Looked up from germline, CDR1 is SGHTA and CDR2 is FQGNSA. The V and J ends lost 0 bases and 5 bases respectively, with 17 bases between them. CDR3 nucleotide sequence: TGTGCCAGCAGCTTAGCCCCGGTGGGGGGGCAGGACGAGCAGTACTTC. It is translated as CASSLAPVGGQDEQYF.

This clone was counted between two and nine times. The rearrangement links TRBV13 to TRBJ1-3, with D unclear. The V and J ends lost 2 bases and 0 bases respectively, with 5 bases between them. The CDR3 runs 14 residues. Germline loops: CDR1 PRHDT, CDR2 FYEKMQ (reference sequence). CDR3: CASSLYSSGNTIYF. CDR3 DNA: TGTGCCAGCAGCTTATACAGCTCTGGAAACACCATATATTTT.

This sequence joins TRBV4-1 and TRBJ2-7; the match to TRBD1 covers 8 bases. V lost 2 bases and J lost 3; bases outside the gene matches: 9. The germline V gene has CDR1 MGHRA and CDR2 YSYEKL. CDR3 length: 16 amino acids. The CDR3 bases are TGCGCCAGCAGCCAATTACCGGGACAGGTGAGCTACGAGCAGTACTTC. This sequence encodes CASSQLPGQVSYEQYF.

The J gene is TRBJ2-6, the V gene TRBV25-1; D uncertain. Trimming cost V 4 bases and J 0 bases, with 10 bases left between them. Per the germline V gene, CDR1 is MGHDK and CDR2 is SYGVNS. CDR3 length: 16 residues. The CDR3 DNA sequence: TGTGCCAGCAGTGCTGATACTCACTCTGGGGCCAACGTCCTGACTTTC. It translates to CASSADTHSGANVLTF.

V is TRBV29-1 and J is TRBJ1-5; D is possibly TRBD1 (5 bases). The germline gives CDR1 SQVTM, CDR2 ANQGSEA. This CDR3 has 12 residues. Trimming pared 3 bases from V and 9 bases from J, leaving 12 bases between. The CDR3 DNA follows: TGCAGCGTTGACCAGGGTCCGGGGCCCCAGCATTTT. This translates into CSVDQGPGPQHF.

This chain uses TRBV10-3 with TRBJ1-2, with 7 nucleotides matching TRBD1. Germline trimming cut 7 bases from V and 3 bases from J; bases unmatched to any gene: 8. The CDR3 is 14 residues long. Per the germline V gene, CDR1 is ENHRY and CDR2 is SYGVKD. CDR3 residues: CAIKKDRVDYGYTF. In DNA, the CDR3 is TGTGCCATCAAAAAAGACAGGGTAGACTATGGCTACACCTTC.